The text below deals with one TCR beta chain. CDR1 is KGHDR, CDR2 SFDVKD, per germline. CDR3 length equals 13 residues. V was clipped by 7 bases and J by 6 bases; unmatched bases: 6. This sample was taken from a study of blood T cell repertoires in COVID-19. Whole-study context: The study drew acute and convalescent COVID-19 samples from the United States, Italy and Spain. In each case, the material was cDNA or gDNA derived from T cells, B-cell-depleted T cells, or PBMCs.

In the original workflow: Estimates of nucleated cell counts were drawn from the amplification of reference gene primers. Profiled with immunoSEQ multiplex PCR; TCRdb holds only in-frame clones, not every one. The V and J calls and the clone size are those of that table, but D and trimming were determined from the DNA. The sample has more than 100,000 clones; 88% are singletons. The sequenced material came from peripheral blood. The TCR was taken from a human donor in a cohort sampled during active COVID-19. The rearrangement links TRBV24-1 to TRBJ1-2; 8 nucleotides line up with TRBD1. CDR3: CATRDRDGNGYTF. As DNA, the CDR3 is TGTGCCACCAGGGACAGGGATGGAAATGGCTACACCTTC.